These 17 T cell receptor beta chains originate from one sample sequenced in a study of blood T cell repertoires in COVID-19. Only in-frame clones appear in the TCRdb table, and some are missing; sequencing was by immunoSEQ multiplex PCR. The table records about 200,000 clones, about four fifths of them present only once. The source material was peripheral blood. The source is a woman aged 40-49 years with COVID-19, enrolled during active disease.

This rearrangement joins TRBV19 to TRBJ2-2; maybe TRBD1 (6 bases). There are 12 residues in the CDR3. V lost 9 bases and J 5 bases, leaving 10 bases between the germline ends. The germline V gene has CDR1 LNHDA and CDR2 SQIVND (reference sequence). The CDR3 nucleotides are TGTGCCAGCACCAGGGGTACCGGGGAGCTGTTTTTT. Translation: CASTRGTGELFF.

This clone was observed a single time. V is TRBV9 and J is TRBJ2-1; the D gene is possibly TRBD1 (6 bases). V lost 3 bases, J lost 8 bases, and 15 bases lay in between. The CDR3 is 14 amino acids. Germline CDR1 reads SGDLS; CDR2 reads YYNGEE. The CDR3 nucleotides are TGTGCCAGCAGCGGACAGGCGGGCTATGATGAGCAGTTCTTC. Its translation is CASSGQAGYDEQFF.

In its sample, this clone was seen once. This chain connects TRBV24-1 to TRBJ2-1; 7 bases map to TRBD1. Germline CDR1 and CDR2: KGHDR and SFDVKD. This CDR3 spans 15 amino acids. The ends lost 2 bases at V and 4 bases at J; junction bases unmatched: 4. Here the CDR3 DNA reads TGTGCCACCAGTGATTCCTGGGACAGATACAATGAGCAGTTCTTC. Protein product: CATSDSWDRYNEQFF.

This clone was detected once. The chain carries TRBV30 and TRBJ2-1; D is ambiguous. CDR1 and CDR2 from the germline V gene are GTSNPN and SVGIG (reference sequence). V lost 5 bases to trimming and J lost 7 bases, with 9 bases between them. The CDR3 totals 11 residues. The CDR3 coding sequence is TGTGCCTGGGGGCAAGAGAATGAGCAGTTCTTC. This sequence encodes CAWGQENEQFF. The entire variable domain, with the rest obtained from reference TRBV30 and TRBJ2-1, is as follows: SQTIHQWPATLVQPVGSPLSLECTVEGTSNPNLYWYRQAAGRGLQLLFYSVGIGQISSEVPQNLSASRPQDRQFILSSKKLLLSDSGFYLCAWGQENEQFFGPGTRLTVL.

The rearrangement joins TRBV5-1 to TRBJ1-6; a possible D gene is TRBD1 (5 bases). There are 17 residues in the CDR3. The V gene lost 4 bases and the J gene lost 4 bases, with 18 bases spanning the gap. From germline, CDR1 is SGHRS and CDR2 YFSETQ. This CDR3 reads CASSPQPWGTYNSPLHF. CDR3 in DNA: TGCGCCAGCAGCCCCCAACCGTGGGGCACATATAATTCACCCCTCCACTTT. The whole variable domain, filled in from reference TRBV5-1 and TRBJ1-6, reads KAGVTQTPRYLIKTRGQQVTLSCSPISGHRSVSWYQQTPGQGLQFLFEYFSETQRNKGNFPGRFSGRQFSNSRSEMNVSTLELGDSALYLCASSPQPWGTYNSPLHFGNGTRLTVT.

The CDR3 DNA sequence: TGCGCCAGCATCAGGGATACTAGCACAGATACGCAGTATTTT. Amino acid sequence: CASIRDTSTDTQYF. The chain employs TRBV5-1 and TRBJ2-3, with D maybe TRBD1 (5 bases). The CDR3 contains 14 residues. Germline V gene sequence: CDR1 SGHRS, CDR2 YFSETQ. V shed 6 bases and J shed 0 bases, with 11 bases lying between them.

DNA of the CDR3: TGTGCCAGCAGCGTAGCTAAAAACGATCCTGAAAAACTGTTTTTT. Amino acid sequence: CASSVAKNDPEKLFF. The rearrangement uses TRBV9 and TRBJ1-4; D unclear. The CDR3 covers 15 residues. Trimming took off 0 bases at V and 7 bases at J, with 13 bases between the two ends. Germline V gene data show CDR1 as SGDLS and CDR2 as YYNGEE. The entire variable domain, with the rest obtained from reference TRBV9 and TRBJ1-4, is as follows: DSGVTQTPKHLITATGQRVTLRCSPRSGDLSVYWYQQSLDQGLQFLIQYYNGEERAKGNILERFSAQQFPDLHSELNLSSLELGDSALYFCASSVAKNDPEKLFFGSGTQLSVL.

The chain links TRBV4-2 to TRBJ2-2, with TRBD2 matching over 10 bases. Germline lookup yields CDR1 LGHNA and CDR2 YNFKEQ. The length of the CDR3 is 16 residues. The V and J ends lost 3 bases and 1 base, in that order; junction bases with no gene match: 2. The CDR3 region is CASSQRTSGNTGELFF. CDR3 sequence (DNA): TGTGCCAGCAGCCAGAGGACTAGCGGGAACACCGGGGAGCTGTTTTTT.

The chain employs TRBV9 and TRBJ2-3, with 10 bases identical to TRBD2. The CDR3 is 15 amino acids. J was trimmed by 5 bases and V by 0 bases; bases with no gene match: 3. Germline CDR1 is SGDLS and CDR2 is YYNGEE. The CDR3 loop reads CASSVVAGGRDTQYF. DNA of the CDR3: TGTGCCAGCAGCGTAGTAGCGGGGGGCCGAGATACGCAGTATTTT. The full variable domain, with the rest looked up from reference TRBV9 and TRBJ2-3, is DSGVTQTPKHLITATGQRVTLRCSPRSGDLSVYWYQQSLDQGLQFLIQYYNGEERAKGNILERFSAQQFPDLHSELNLSSLELGDSALYFCASSVVAGGRDTQYFGPGTRLTVL.

The rearrangement uses TRBV27 and TRBJ2-2, with 8 nucleotides matching TRBD1. The ends lost 3 bases at V and 4 bases at J; junction bases unmatched: 7. CDR1 and CDR2 from the germline V gene are MNHEY and SMNVEV (reference sequence). The CDR3 spans 16 residues. CDR3 coding DNA: TGTGCCAGCAGTTTCTCGCGGACAGGGCGCACCGGGGAGCTGTTTTTT. It codes for CASSFSRTGRTGELFF.

CDR3: CASSLVQGGEQYF. DNA for the CDR3: TGTGCCAGCAGCTTGGTACAGGGGGGCGAGCAGTACTTC. The chain carries TRBV5-6 and TRBJ2-7, with TRBD1 matching 8 bases. The CDR3 is 13 amino acids. J was trimmed by 6 bases and V by 0 bases; bases with no gene match: 2. Germline V gene lookup returns CDR1 SGHDT and CDR2 YYEEEE.

This sequence joins TRBV18 and TRBJ1-5, with 9 bases fitting TRBD1. Germline V gives CDR1 KGHSH, CDR2 LQKENI. J lost 5 bases, V lost 2 bases, and 7 bases had no gene match. The CDR3 has 16 amino acids. The CDR3 sequence is CASSPTDTGGDQPQHF. DNA of the CDR3: TGTGCCAGCTCACCAACCGATACAGGGGGCGATCAGCCCCAGCATTTT.

The rearrangement uses TRBV6-5 and TRBJ1-1; D ambiguous. V lost 5 bases and J 11 bases, leaving 9 bases between the germline ends. This CDR3 has 10 amino acids. Germline assignment: CDR1 MNHEY and CDR2 SVGAGI. The CDR3 sequence is CASSTVEAFF. CDR3 DNA sequence: TGTGCCAGCAGTACAGTTGAGGCTTTCTTT.

V and J are TRBV10-3 and TRBJ1-2; D call uncertain. CDR3 length: 12 amino acids. Trimming stripped 7 bases from V and 6 bases from J, with 12 bases between. CDR1 is ENHRY, CDR2 SYGVKD, per germline. For the CDR3, the DNA is TGTGCCATCATGAGCGAATCGCATGGCTACACCTTC. Amino acids: CAIMSESHGYTF.

This chain connects TRBV6-2 or TRBV6-3 to TRBJ2-7, with D possibly matching TRBD2 (5 bases). V gave up 7 bases and J gave up 1 base, with 14 bases separating them. Per germline, CDR1 MNHEY and CDR2 SVGEGT. CDR3 length: 14 residues. CDR3 protein: CASTPRVPSYEQYF. In nucleotides, the CDR3 is TGTGCCAGCACCCCGCGGGTCCCTTCCTACGAGCAGTACTTC.

The chain recombines TRBV19 with TRBJ2-3; TRBD2 is a possible D gene (5 bases). This CDR3 contains 15 residues. CDR1 LNHDA and CDR2 SQIVND come from the germline V gene (reference sequence). The V end lost 1 base, the J end lost 6 bases, and 14 bases lay between the germline ends. Here the CDR3 DNA reads TGTGCCAGTAGTATAGGAGGCGGCCCTAGCGATACGCAGTATTTT. Translating it yields CASSIGGGPSDTQYF.

The chain couples TRBV13 to TRBJ2-7; a weak D match, TRBD2 (5 bases). Deletions cut 5 bases from V and 0 bases from J, with 17 bases between. CDR1 is PRHDT, CDR2 FYEKMQ, per germline (reference sequence). This CDR3 has 16 residues. In nucleotides, the CDR3 is TGTGCCAGCAGCGGATTCGGAATTGGGAGCTCCTACGAGCAGTACTTC. Translating it yields CASSGFGIGSSYEQYF.